This T cell receptor (beta chain) was sequenced in a study of human T cells and chemical hapten exposure. Findings and limits, study-wide: DPC sensitization did not alter TCRs above 1 in 1000 frequency.

TCRdb re-derived calls from the RACE reads in MiXCR, one entry per CDR3 protein. The repertoire holds about 360,000 distinct CDR3 sequences, with around 7% as singletons. Indicated time point: patch test 1, 2 weeks after DPC sensitization. Treatment reported: therapeutic diphenylcyclopropenone sensitization with weekly scalp DPC. This CDR3 contains 14 residues. CDR1 is SGHNT and CDR2 is YYREEE in the germline V gene (reference sequence). Between the trimmed V and J ends, which lost 0 bases and 4 bases, there was a span of 9 bases. To note about this clonotype: Its antigen remains unknown.

The chain links TRBV5-4 to TRBJ2-3; a possible D gene is TRBD2 (5 bases). The specimen comprised whole blood, sampled in connection with sensitization to the hapten diphenylcyclopropenone (DPC). The receptor was derived from a woman in her late teens or twenties with alopecia areata. Some clones in this sample may be carry-over from other donors' samples. In nucleotides, the CDR3 is TGTGCCAGCAGCTTGGCGGGGAGCCCAGATACGCAGTATTTT. Amino acid sequence: CASSLAGSPDTQYF. Using reference TRBV5-4 and TRBJ2-3 for the parts outside the CDR3, the full variable domain is ETGVTQSPTHLIKTRGQQVTLRCSSQSGHNTVSWYQQALGQGPQFIFQYYREEENGRGNFPPRFSGLQFPNYSSELNVNALELDDSALYLCASSLAGSPDTQYFGPGTRLTVL.